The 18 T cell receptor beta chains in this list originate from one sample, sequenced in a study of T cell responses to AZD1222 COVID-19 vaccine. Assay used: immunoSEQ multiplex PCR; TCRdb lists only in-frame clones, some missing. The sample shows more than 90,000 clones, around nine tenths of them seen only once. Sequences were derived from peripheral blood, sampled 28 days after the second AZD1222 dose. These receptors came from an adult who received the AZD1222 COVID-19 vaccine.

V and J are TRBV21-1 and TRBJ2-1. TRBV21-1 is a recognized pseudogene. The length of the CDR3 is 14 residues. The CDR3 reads CASSKARSDNEQFF. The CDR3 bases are TGTGCCAGCAGCAAGGCCCGGTCGGACAATGAGCAGTTCTTC.

CDR3 sequence (DNA): TGTGCCAGCAGTTACTCGACCGAAGGTTCTGAAGCTTTCTTT. The encoded protein is CASSYSTEGSEAFF. V is TRBV6-5 and J is TRBJ1-1; D uncertain. This CDR3 region has 14 residues. Trimming pared 0 bases from V and 6 bases from J, leaving 11 bases between. Germline CDR1 reads MNHEY; CDR2 reads SVGAGI.

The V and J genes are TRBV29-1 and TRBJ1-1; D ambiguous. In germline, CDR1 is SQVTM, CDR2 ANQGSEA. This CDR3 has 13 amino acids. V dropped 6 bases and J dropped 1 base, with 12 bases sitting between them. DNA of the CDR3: TGCAGCGTCGAGAGTCAACAGAACACTGAAGCTTTCTTT. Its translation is CSVESQQNTEAFF.

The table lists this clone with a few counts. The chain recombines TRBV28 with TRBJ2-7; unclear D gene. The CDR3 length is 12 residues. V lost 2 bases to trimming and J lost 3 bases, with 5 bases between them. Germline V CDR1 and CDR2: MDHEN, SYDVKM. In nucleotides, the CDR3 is TGTGCCAGCAGTTTAGGAGTCTACGAGCAGTACTTC. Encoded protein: CASSLGVYEQYF.

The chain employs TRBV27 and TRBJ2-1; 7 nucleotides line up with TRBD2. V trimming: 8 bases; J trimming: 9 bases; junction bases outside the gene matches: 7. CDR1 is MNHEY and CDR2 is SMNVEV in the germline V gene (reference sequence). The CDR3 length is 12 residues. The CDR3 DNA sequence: TGTGCCAGCGGGCCTGGGGGGGGTGAGCAGTTCTTC. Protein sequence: CASGPGGGEQFF.

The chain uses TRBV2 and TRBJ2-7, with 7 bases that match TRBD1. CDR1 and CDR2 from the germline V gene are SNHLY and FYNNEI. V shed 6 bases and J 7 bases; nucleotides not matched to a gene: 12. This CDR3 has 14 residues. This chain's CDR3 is CASRAIDRVGEQYF. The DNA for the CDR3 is TGTGCCAGCAGGGCAATCGACAGGGTGGGGGAGCAGTACTTC.

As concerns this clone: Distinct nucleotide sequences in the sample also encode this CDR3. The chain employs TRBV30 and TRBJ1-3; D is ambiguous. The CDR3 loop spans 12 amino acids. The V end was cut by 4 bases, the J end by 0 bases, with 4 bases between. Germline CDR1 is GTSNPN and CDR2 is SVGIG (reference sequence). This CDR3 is CAWMDSGNTIYF. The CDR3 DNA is TGTGCCTGGATGGACTCTGGAAACACCATATATTTT.

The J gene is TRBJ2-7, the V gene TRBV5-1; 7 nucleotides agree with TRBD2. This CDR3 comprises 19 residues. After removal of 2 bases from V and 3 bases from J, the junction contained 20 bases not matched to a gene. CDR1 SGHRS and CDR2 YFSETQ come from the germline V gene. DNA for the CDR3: TGCGCCAGCAGCTTTCCTAGGGCGGGAGCGCGATCAATTTTCTACGAGCAGTACTTC. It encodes CASSFPRAGARSIFYEQYF.

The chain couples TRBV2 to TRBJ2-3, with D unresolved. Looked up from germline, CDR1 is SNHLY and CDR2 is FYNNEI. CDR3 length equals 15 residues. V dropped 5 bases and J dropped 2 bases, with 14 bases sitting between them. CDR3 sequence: CASSPKGGYTDTQYF. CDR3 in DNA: TGTGCCAGCAGTCCAAAGGGTGGATACACAGATACGCAGTATTTT.

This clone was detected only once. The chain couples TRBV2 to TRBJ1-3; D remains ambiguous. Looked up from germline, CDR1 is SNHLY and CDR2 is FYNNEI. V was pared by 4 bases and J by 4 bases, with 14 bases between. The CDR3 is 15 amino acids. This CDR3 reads CASSATRAWGNTIYF. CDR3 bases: TGTGCCAGCAGTGCTACTAGGGCCTGGGGAAACACCATATATTTT.

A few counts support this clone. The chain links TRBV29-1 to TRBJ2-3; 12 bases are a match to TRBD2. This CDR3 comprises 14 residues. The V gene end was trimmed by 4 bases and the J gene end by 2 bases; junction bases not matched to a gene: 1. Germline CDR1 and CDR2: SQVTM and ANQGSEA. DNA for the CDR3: TGCAGCGTTGGGACTAGCGGGACCACAGATACGCAGTATTTT. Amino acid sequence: CSVGTSGTTDTQYF.

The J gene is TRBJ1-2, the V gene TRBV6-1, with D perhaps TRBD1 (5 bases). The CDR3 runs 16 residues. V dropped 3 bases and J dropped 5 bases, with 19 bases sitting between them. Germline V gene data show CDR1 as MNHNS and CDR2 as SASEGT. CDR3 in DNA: TGTGCCAGCAGTGAGGGGGGGTTCACTAGTCTATATGGCTACACCTTC. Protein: CASSEGGFTSLYGYTF.

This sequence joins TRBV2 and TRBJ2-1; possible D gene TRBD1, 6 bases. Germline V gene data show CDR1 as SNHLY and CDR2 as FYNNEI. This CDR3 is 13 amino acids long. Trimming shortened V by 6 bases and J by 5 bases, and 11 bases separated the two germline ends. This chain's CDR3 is CASRTGMNNEQFF. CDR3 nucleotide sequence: TGTGCCAGCAGGACAGGAATGAACAATGAGCAGTTCTTC. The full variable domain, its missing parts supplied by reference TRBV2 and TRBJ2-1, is EPEVTQTPSHQVTQMGQEVILRCVPISNHLYFYWYRQILGQKVEFLVSFYNNEISEKSEIFDDQFSVERPDGSNFTLKIRSTKLEDSAMYFCASRTGMNNEQFFGPGTRLTVL.

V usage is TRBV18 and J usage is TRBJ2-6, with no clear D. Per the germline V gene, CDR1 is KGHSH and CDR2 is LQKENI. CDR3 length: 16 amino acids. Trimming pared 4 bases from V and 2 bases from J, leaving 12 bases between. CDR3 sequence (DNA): TGTGCCAGCTCACGCGAGCGTGTAACTGGGGCCAACGTCCTGACTTTC. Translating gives CASSRERVTGANVLTF.

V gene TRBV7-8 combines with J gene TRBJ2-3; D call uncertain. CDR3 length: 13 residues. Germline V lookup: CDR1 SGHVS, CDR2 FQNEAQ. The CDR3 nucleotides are TGTGCTGACGGACGATCATTCACAGATACGCAGTATTTT. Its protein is CADGRSFTDTQYF.

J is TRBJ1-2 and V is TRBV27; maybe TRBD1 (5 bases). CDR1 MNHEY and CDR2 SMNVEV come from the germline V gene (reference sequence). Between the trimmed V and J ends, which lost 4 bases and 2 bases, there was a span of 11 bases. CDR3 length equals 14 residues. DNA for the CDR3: TGTGCCAGCAGTTACGTCAGGGACAACTATGGCTACACCTTC. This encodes CASSYVRDNYGYTF.

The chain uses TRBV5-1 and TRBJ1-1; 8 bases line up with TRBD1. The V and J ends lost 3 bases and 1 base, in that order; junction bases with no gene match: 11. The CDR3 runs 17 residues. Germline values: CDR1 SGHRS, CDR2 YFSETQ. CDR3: CASSSLPTRGQNTEAFF. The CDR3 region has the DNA TGCGCCAGCAGCTCTCTACCAACCAGGGGGCAGAACACTGAAGCTTTCTTT.

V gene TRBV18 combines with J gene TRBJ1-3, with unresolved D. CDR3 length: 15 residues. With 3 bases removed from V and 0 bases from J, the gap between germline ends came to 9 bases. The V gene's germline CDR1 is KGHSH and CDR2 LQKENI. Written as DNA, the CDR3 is TGTGCCAGCTCACCCCAGGAGTTCTCTGGAAACACCATATATTTT. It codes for CASSPQEFSGNTIYF.